This TCR beta chain came from a study of blood T cell repertoires in COVID-19. For the study at large: T cells, B-cell-depleted T cells, or PBMCs provided the cDNA or gDNA that served as material.

Original processing notes: Estimates of nucleated cell counts were drawn from the amplification of reference gene primers. The protocol was immunoSEQ multiplex PCR, while the TCRdb copy is restricted to in-frame clones and leaves out a portion. V and J calls plus clone size are reproduced from that table; the DNA served to infer D and trimming. There are 200,000 or so clones in the sample; 75% to 85% occur only once, and more than 10% lies in the top ten. V lost 2 bases, J lost 7 bases, and 9 bases lay in between. Germline V CDR1 and CDR2: MDHEN, SYDVKM. The length of the CDR3 is 12 residues. V gene TRBV28 combines with J gene TRBJ2-7, with D possibly TRBD1 on 5 matching bases. The material sequenced was peripheral blood. This TCR was sampled from a woman older than 75 with COVID-19, enrolled during active disease. The CDR3 sequence: CASSLDRWEQYF. CDR3 DNA: TGTGCCAGCAGTTTAGACAGATGGGAGCAGTACTTC.